The sequence of this T cell receptor beta chain was determined in a study of shared clonotypes between healthy human individuals. Overall study findings and caveats: Richness estimates generally favored naive over memory subsets. In contrast to clonotypes shared by all four donors, non-shared clonotypes had lower generation probabilities.

This clone has only one observation. Its antigen is not known. Germline V gene lookup returns CDR1 MDHEN and CDR2 SYDVKM. The CDR3 length is 15 residues. Germline trimming cut 2 bases from V and 3 bases from J; bases unmatched to any gene: 5. Data came from immunoSEQ multiplex PCR; TCRdb stores just in-frame clones and leaves some out. This table has about 1.5 million clones, under 99% appearing once. The chain couples TRBV28 to TRBJ2-7; 9 nucleotides agree with TRBD2. The sequence came from a young man in good health. Sequencing used naive CD4+ T cells sorted from blood. Indicated subset: CD45RA+ positively selected. In DNA form, the CDR3 reads TGTGCCAGCAGTTTACCGGGACTAGCAGGCTACGAGCAGTACTTC. It specifies CASSLPGLAGYEQYF.